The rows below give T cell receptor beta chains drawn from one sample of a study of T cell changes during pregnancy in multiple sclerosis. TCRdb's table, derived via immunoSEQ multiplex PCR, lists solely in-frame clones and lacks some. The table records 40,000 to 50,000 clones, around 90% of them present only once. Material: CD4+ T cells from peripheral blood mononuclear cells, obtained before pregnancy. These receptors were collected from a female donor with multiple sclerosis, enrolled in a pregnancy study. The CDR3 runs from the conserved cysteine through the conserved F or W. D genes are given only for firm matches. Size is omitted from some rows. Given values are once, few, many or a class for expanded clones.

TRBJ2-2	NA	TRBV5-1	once	CASTSDVPQGNTGELFF	TGCGCCAGCACCTCCGATGTACCACAGGGGAACACCGGGGAGCTGTTTTTT
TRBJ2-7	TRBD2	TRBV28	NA	CASTLGGFSYEQYF	TGTGCCAGCACCCTCGGGGGGTTCTCCTACGAGCAGTACTTC
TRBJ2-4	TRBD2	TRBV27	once	CASSMGTSGKNIQYF	TGTGCCAGCAGTATGGGGACTAGCGGCAAAAACATTCAGTACTTC
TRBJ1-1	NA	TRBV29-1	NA	CSAGGLNTEAFF	TGCAGCGCGGGGGGCCTGAACACTGAAGCTTTCTTT
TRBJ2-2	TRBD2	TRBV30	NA	CAWSDGAGTSGFTGELFF	TGTGCCTGGAGTGACGGAGCCGGGACTAGCGGTTTCACCGGGGAGCTGTTTTTT
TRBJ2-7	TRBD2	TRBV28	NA	CASSFNRLAEIYEQYF	TGTGCCAGCAGTTTTAATCGACTAGCGGAGATCTACGAGCAGTACTTC
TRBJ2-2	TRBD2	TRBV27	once	CASRKGMRGGEYTGELFF	TGTGCCAGCAGAAAAGGGATGAGGGGAGGGGAGTACACCGGGGAGCTGTTTTTT
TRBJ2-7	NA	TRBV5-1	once	CASSLGLVPGEQYF	TGCGCCAGCAGCTTGGGACTTGTCCCCGGCGAGCAGTACTTC
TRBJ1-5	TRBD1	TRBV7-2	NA	CASSFRQGDQPQHF	TGTGCCAGCAGCTTTCGACAGGGAGATCAGCCCCAGCATTTT
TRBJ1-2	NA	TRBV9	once	CASNPSTGDNYGYTF	TGTGCCAGCAACCCTAGTACGGGGGATAACTATGGCTACACCTTC
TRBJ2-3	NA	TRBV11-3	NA	CASSLSVGTDTQYF	TGTGCCAGCAGCTTATCGGTAGGCACAGATACGCAGTATTTT
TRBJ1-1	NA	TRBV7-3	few	CASSLSMNTEAFF	TGTGCCAGCAGCTTAAGTATGAACACTGAAGCTTTCTTT
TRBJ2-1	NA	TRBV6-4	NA	CASSVEFYNEQFF	TGTGCCAGCAGTGTTGAGTTCTACAATGAGCAGTTCTTC
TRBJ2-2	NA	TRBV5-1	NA	CASSLAGTKGGELFF	TGCGCCAGCAGCTTGGCCGGGACAAAGGGCGGGGAGCTGTTTTTT
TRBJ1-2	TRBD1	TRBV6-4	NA	CASSVEQGLGYTF	TGTGCCAGCAGTGTCGAACAGGGGCTTGGCTACACCTTC
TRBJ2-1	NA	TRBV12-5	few	CASAPLGQHYNEQFF	TGTGCTAGTGCTCCGTTAGGACAGCACTACAATGAGCAGTTCTTC
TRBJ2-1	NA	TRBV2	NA	CASSRSLAVKNEQFF	TGTGCCAGCAGTCGTTCCTTAGCGGTTAAAAATGAGCAGTTCTTC
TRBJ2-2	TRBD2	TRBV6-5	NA	CASRGTGGNTGELFF	TGTGCCAGCAGAGGAACGGGGGGGAACACCGGGGAGCTGTTTTTT
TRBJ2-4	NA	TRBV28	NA	CASSFREAKNIQYF	TGTGCCAGCAGTTTCCGGGAGGCCAAAAACATTCAGTACTTC
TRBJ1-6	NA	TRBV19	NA	CASSIVRENSPLHF	TGTGCCAGTAGTATCGTCAGGGAAAATTCACCCCTCCACTTT